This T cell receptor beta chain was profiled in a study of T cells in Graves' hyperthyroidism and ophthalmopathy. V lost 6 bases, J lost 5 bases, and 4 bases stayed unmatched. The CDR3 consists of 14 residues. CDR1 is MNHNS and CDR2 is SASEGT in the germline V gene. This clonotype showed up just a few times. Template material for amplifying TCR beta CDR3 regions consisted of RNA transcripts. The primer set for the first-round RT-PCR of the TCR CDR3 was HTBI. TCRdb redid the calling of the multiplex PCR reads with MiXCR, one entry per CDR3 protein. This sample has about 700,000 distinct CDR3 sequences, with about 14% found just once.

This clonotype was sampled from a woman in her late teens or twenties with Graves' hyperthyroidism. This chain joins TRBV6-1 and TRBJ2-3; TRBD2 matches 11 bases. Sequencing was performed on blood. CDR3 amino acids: CASRPLAGGDTQYF. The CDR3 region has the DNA TGTGCCAGCAGGCCCCTAGCGGGAGGAGATACGCAGTATTTT.